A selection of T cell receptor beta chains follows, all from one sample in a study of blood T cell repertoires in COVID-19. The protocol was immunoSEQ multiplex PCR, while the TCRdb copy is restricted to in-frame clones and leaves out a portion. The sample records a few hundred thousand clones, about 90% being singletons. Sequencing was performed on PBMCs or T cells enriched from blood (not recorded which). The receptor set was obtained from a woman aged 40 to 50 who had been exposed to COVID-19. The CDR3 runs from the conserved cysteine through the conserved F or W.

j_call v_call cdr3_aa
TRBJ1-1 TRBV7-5 CVRSGRGTNTEAFF
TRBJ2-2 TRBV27 CASSLVSTNTGELFF
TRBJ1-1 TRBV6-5 CASSLTSNTEAFF
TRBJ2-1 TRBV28 CASSPLSGSRYNEQFF
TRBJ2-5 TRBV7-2 CASSLGPQANQETQYF
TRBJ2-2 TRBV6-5 CASRPRALTGELFF
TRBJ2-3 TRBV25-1 CASSEKTRTGTTDTQYF
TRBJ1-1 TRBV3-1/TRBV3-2 CASSQDSRVPEAFF
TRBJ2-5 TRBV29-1 CSVVGAGETQYF
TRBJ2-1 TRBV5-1 CASAGQGARDEQFF
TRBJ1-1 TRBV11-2 CASSLRQTMNTEAFF
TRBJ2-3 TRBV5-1 CASSATGDLTDTQYF
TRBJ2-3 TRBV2 CASSRGGTDVDTQYF
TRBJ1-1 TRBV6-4 CASSEHHGDTEAFF
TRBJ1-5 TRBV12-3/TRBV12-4 CASMTGSRPQHF
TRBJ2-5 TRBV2 CASTLAGGKETQYF
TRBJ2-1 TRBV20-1 CSASLAGVSYNEQFF
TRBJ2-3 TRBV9 CASSVIASADTQYF
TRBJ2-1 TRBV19 CASRTGTSVGVRNEQFF
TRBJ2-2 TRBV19 CATGIRQPANTGELFF
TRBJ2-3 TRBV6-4 CASSDSIGGQGTDTQYF
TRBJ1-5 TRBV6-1 CASSDRNKNRMGSNQPQHF
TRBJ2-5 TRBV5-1 CASSLRTTQETQYF
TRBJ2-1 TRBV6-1 CASSEGWITDEQFF
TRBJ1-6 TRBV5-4 CASSLDPGGSPLHF
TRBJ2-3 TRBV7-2 CASSLVAGGLADTQYF
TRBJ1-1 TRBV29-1 CSVVGADENTEAFF
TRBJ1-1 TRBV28 CATVEGASTEAFF
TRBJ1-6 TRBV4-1 CASSQDGGHGPPLHF
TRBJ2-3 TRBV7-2 CASSSGLAGVTDTQYF
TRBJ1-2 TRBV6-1 CASSEETDGGYTF
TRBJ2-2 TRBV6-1 CASSEASSNTGELFF
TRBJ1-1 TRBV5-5 CASSWTGDMNTEAFF